This T cell receptor (beta chain) was obtained from a study of glioma-infiltrating T cells after dendritic cell vaccination. Study outcomes and limitations: Higher pretreatment TIL content predicted longer progression-free time and survival.

The time point: after dendritic cell vaccination, including at tumor progression/relapse. A note on this clone: Antigen unknown.

The primer mix had 60 V beta and 13 J beta primers. The data were produced by immunoSEQ multiplex PCR, yet TCRdb's version contains in-frame clones alone and is incomplete. The sample lists around 60,000 clones; about 84% were seen once. The V end was cut by 1 base, the J end by 3 bases, with 18 bases between. This CDR3 has 17 residues. Germline V gene data show CDR1 as MGHRA and CDR2 as YSYEKL. The sequence was obtained from a human donor with glioblastoma. V and J are TRBV4-1 and TRBJ1-2; D uncertain. The sequencing used blood, collected after dendritic cell vaccination. CDR3 nucleotides: TGCGCCAGCAGCCAAGTCGAGGGCCGGGTCTCGGACTATGGCTACACCTTC. It yields the protein CASSQVEGRVSDYGYTF.